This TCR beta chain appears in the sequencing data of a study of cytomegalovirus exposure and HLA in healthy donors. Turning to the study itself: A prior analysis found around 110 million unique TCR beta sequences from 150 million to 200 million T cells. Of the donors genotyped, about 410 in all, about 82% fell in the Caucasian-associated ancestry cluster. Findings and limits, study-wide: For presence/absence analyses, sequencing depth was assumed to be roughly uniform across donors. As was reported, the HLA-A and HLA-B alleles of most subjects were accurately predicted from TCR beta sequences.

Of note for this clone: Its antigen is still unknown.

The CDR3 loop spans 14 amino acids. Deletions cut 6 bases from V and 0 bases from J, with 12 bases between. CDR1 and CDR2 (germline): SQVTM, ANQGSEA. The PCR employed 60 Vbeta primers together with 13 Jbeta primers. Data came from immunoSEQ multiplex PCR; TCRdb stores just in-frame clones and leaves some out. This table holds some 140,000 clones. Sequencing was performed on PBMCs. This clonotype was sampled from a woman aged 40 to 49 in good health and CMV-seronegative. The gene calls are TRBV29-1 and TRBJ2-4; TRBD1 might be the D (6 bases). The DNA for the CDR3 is TGCAGCGTGGACACAGGGCTAGCCAAAAACATTCAGTACTTC. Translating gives CSVDTGLAKNIQYF.